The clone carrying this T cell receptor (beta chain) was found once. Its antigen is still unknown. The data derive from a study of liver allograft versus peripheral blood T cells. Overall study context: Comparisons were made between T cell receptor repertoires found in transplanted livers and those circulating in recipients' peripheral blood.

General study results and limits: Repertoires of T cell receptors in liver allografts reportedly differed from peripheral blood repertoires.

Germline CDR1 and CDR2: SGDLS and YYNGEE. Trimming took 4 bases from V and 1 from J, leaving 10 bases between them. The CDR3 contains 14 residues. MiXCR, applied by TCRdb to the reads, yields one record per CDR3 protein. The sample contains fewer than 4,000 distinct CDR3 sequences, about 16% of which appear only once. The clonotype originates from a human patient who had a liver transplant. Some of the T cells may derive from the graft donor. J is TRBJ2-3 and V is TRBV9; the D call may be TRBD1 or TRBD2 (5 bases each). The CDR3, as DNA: TGTGCCAGCAGCTTTGGGGGTCGCACAGATACGCAGTATTTT. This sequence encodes CASSFGGRTDTQYF.